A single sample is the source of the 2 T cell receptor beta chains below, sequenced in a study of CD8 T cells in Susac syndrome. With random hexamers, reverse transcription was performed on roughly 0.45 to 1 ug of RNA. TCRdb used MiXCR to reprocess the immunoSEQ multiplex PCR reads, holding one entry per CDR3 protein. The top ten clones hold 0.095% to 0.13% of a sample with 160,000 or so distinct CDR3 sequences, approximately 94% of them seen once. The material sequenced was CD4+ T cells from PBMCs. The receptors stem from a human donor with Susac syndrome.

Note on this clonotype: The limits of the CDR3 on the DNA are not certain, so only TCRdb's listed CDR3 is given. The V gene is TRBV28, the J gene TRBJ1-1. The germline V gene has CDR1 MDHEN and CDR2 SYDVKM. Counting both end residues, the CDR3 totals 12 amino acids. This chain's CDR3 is CASSSSNTEAFF.

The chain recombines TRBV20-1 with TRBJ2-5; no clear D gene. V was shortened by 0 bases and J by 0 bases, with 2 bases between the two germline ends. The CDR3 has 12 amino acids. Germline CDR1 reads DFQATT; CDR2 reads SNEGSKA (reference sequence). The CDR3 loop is CSARDNQETQYF. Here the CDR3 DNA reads TGCAGTGCTAGAGACAACCAAGAGACCCAGTACTTC.